This TCR beta chain originates from a study of blood T cell repertoires in COVID-19. Whole-study context: T cells, B-cell-depleted T cells, or PBMCs supplied cDNA or gDNA.

Repertoires were generated with immunoSEQ multiplex PCR, while TCRdb's copy carries only in-frame clones and drops some. Found here are over 120,000 clones, roughly 90% of them singletons; the top ten hold approximately 4.5%. For recovered donors of Cohort 3, there were two negative PCRs, clearance, or symptom resolution. V was pared by 3 bases and J by 7 bases, with 3 bases between. This CDR3 is built from 10 residues. Source material: PBMCs or T cells enriched from blood (not recorded which). This TCR came from a man aged 50 or older who had recovered from COVID-19. This rearrangement joins TRBV12-3 or TRBV12-4 to TRBJ1-1; D gene uncertain. DNA for the CDR3: TGTGCCAGCAGTTTGAGTGAAGCTTTCTTT. It translates to CASSLSEAFF.